The T cell receptor beta chain under discussion was sequenced for a study of long-term antiretroviral therapy in people with HIV (dated by TCRdb to between 2022 and 2023). For the wider study: Collection of the earliest samples took place about a decade ahead of the 2015 WHO recommendation for immediate ART, at a time when ART was typically delayed until CD4 counts fell. This retrospective serial study examined whether starting ART and sustained HIV suppression were associated with changes in the composition and diversity of the TRB repertoire in peripheral blood. The cohort contributed roughly 200 cryopreserved PBMC samples from 30 to 35 adults with confirmed HIV infection, collected serially over a mean of 6 years (range 1-12). Of the 25 to 30 participants with HIV, 10 to 11 were female. No cross-contamination during QIAcube processing was shown when test extractions of a monoclonal T-cell line were performed alongside about 33 polyclonal samples. The investigation overall reported the following: No data were available on ART adherence, viral resistance or therapy changes, limiting inferences about post-ART repertoire changes. A significant increase in TRB diversity was found to be associated with ART initiation, although TRB diversity was observed to remain significantly below that of transplant donor controls even after long-term ART. Limited PBMC availability meant only the TCR beta chain was sequenced, without alpha chain pairing. Expanded TRB clones identified before ART initiation dominated the repertoire across all time points, though the dominance fluctuated and decreased in many PLHIV after ART. Because pre-ART samples had limited cell numbers, profiling was done on unsorted PBMC rather than on sorted CD4+ and CD8+ T cells. Compared with controls, HIV repertoires had narrower CDR3 length ranges, and the network structure pointed to an antigen-experienced repertoire that shifted only slightly toward naive after ART. The samples span the years 2004 to 2017, and the ART regimens used at that time may not be as effective as current regimens.

To be included, a participant needed at least one PBMC sample from before ART initiation plus at least two post-ART samples. All participants with HIV were treated in the United States of America. Before DNA extraction, cryopreserved samples of about 1-10 million PBMC were thawed and washed. At the time of the earliest PBMC sample, participants with HIV were aged between roughly 20 and 54 years. PBMC samples were contributed by each participant from 1-4 timepoints before ART initiation and 2-8 timepoints after ART initiation, with a median of 7 samples. For every participant, serial HIV viral load, CD4+ T-cell count, ART history and demographic data were obtained. A Qiagen kit on a QIAcube was used to extract genomic DNA from unsorted PBMC, with samples processed in batches of 12. The immunoSEQ hsTCRB v3.0 assay was used at survey level resolution to sequence the TRB variable region. The targeted TRB sequencing depth was about 35,000-55,000 T-cell genomes per sample. Pooled TRB libraries were sequenced on an Illumina MiSeq with a v3 150-cycle kit. The study's processing was this. Repertoire analysis was run in R within a reproducible Nextflow workflow that covered QC, data transformation and analysis. LymphoSeq2, an R package for exploring AIRR-Seq data, was used to implement custom analyses. After excluding a handful of samples that yielded fewer than 5000 total TRB sequences, 188 HIV repertoires remained for analysis. Among the approximately 180 retained HIV repertoires, some 60 were collected before ART initiation and about 130 were collected after ART initiation. Repertoires were downsampled to 5000 TRB nucleotide sequences, and summary statistics were averaged over 100 downsampling iterations. The analysis kept only TRB sequences whose CDR3 regions were at least seven amino acids long. Diversity was measured with a Shannon entropy-derived clonality score and the Gini coefficient. In the repertoire networks, any two of the top 5000 CDR3 amino acid sequences were connected whenever the two sequences differed by an edit distance of one. For TRB CDR3 amino acid sequences, antigen specificity groups and MHC restriction were predicted with GLIPH2. To flag known CMV, EBV, HIV or tissue antigen associations, CDR3 amino acid sequences were matched against VDJdb and McPAS-TCR. Pre-ART, post-ART and control groups were compared with Wilcoxon signed-rank tests and Holm-Bonferroni correction. TCRdb took this table from immuneACCESS and kept in-frame rearrangements with V and J called. Such tables lack part of the clones; where checked against another copy, unresolved V genes explain under half of the gap, and the rest is unexplained. Clone size and the V and J calls come from that table; the DNA yielded D and trimming. The sample yields fewer than 20,000 clones; around 80% were counted once. The ten largest clones take up more than 7.5% of the sample.

Points on this clone: Its specific antigen is unknown. Per-nucleotide qualities are absent, and no much larger clonotype sits a single base away.

From a lookup of the germline V gene (reference sequence), CDR1 and CDR2 are SEHNR and FQNEAQ. Clipping removes 1 base from V and 5 bases from J, with 12 as the unmatched junction base count. The CDR3 sequence holds 17 residues, the cysteine and phenylalanine included. Just CDR3 DNA is preserved here, 51 bases in frame from base 1. The chain is assembled from TRBV7-9 and TRBJ2-3; 7 central bases correspond to TRBD2. The clonotype comes from a middle-aged woman with HIV. This specimen was unsorted PBMCs, taken at the start of antiretroviral therapy, before treatment. The bases are TGTGCCAGCAGCTTAGAATCACGGGCTAGCGGTGGAGATACGCAGTATTTT. Its product reads: CASSLESRASGGDTQYF.